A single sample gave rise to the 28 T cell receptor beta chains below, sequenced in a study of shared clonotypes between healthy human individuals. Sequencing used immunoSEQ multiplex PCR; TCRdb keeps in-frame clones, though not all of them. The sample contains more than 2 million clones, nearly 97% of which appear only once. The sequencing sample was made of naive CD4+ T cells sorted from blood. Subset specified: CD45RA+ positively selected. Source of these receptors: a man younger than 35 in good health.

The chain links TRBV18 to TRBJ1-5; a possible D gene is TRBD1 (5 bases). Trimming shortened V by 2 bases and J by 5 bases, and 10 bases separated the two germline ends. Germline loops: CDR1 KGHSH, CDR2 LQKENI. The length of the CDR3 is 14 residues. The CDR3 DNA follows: TGTGCCAGCTCACCAGGGGCAGTGGATCAGCCCCAGCATTTT. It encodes CASSPGAVDQPQHF.

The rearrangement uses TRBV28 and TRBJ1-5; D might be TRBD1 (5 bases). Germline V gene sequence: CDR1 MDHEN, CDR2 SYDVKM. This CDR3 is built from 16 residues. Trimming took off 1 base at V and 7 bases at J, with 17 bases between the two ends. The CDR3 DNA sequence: TGTGCCAGCAGTTTATATGGGCCAGGGTTAGTACAGCCCCAGCATTTT. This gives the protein CASSLYGPGLVQPQHF.

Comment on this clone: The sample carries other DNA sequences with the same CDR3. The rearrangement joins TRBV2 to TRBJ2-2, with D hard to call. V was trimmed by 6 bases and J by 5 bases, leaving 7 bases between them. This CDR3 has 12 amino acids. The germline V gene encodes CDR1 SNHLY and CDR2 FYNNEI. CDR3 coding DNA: TGTGCCAGCAGGGAGCAGACCGGGGAGCTGTTTTTT. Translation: CASREQTGELFF.

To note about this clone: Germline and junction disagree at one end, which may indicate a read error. Here the CDR3 DNA reads TGTGCCGGCAGTTACCAGGATAGGCAGTACTTC. As protein: CAGSYQDRQYF. This chain joins TRBV6-5 and TRBJ2-7; the D is unclear. CDR1 and CDR2 (germline): MNHEY, SVGAGI. The CDR3 extends over 11 amino acids.

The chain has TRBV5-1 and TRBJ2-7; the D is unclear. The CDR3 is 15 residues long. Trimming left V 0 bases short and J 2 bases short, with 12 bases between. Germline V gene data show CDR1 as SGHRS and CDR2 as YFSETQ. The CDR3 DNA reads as TGCGCCAGCAGCTTGGGGGCAGTGAAAACCTACGAGCAGTACTTC. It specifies CASSLGAVKTYEQYF.

CDR3 loop: CSVEGGRGSSTDTQYF. The CDR3 nucleotides read TGCAGCGTTGAAGGGGGACGGGGATCTAGCACAGATACGCAGTATTTT. The chain has TRBV29-1 and TRBJ2-3; D tentatively reads TRBD1 or TRBD2 (5 bases each). With 1 base removed from V and 0 bases from J, the gap between germline ends came to 14 bases. Germline CDR1 reads SQVTM; CDR2 reads ANQGSEA. The CDR3 consists of 16 residues.

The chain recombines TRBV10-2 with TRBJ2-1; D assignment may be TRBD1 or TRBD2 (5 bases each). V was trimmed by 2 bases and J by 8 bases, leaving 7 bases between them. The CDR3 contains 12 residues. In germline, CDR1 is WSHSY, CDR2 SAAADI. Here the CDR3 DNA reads TGCGCCAGCAGTGAGGGGGACGATGAGCAGTTCTTC. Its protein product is CASSEGDDEQFF.

The chain's CDR3 is CASSSFYSISNTGELFF. In DNA, the CDR3 is TGCGCCAGCAGCTCCTTTTACTCTATTTCGAACACCGGGGAGCTGTTTTTT. This chain connects TRBV5-1 to TRBJ2-2; D remains unclear. V gave up 3 bases and J gave up 0 bases, with 15 bases separating them. Looked up from germline, CDR1 is SGHRS and CDR2 is YFSETQ. The CDR3 contains 17 residues.

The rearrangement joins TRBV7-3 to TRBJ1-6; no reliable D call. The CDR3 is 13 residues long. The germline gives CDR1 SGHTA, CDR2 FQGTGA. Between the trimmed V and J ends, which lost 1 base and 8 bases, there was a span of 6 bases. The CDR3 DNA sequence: TGTGCCAGCAGCTTAAATCCGGATTCACCCCTCCACTTT. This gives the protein CASSLNPDSPLHF.

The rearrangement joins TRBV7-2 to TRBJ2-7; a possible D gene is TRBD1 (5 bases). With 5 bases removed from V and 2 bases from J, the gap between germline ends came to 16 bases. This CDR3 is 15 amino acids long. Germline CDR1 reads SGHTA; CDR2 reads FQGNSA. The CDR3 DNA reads TGTGCCAGCAGCCCAGCCAGGGTAATGACCTACGAGCAGTACTTC. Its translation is CASSPARVMTYEQYF.

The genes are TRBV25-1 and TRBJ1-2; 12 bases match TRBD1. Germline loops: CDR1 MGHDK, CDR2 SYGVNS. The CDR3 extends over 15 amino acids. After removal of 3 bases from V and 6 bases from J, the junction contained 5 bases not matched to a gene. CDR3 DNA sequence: TGTGCCAGCAGTGATCCGGGACAGGGGGCACATGGCTACACCTTC. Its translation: CASSDPGQGAHGYTF.

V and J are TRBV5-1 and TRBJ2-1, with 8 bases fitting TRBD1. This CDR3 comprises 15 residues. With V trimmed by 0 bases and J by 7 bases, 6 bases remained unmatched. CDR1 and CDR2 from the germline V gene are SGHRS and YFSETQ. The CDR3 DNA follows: TGCGCCAGCAGCTTGGTTCAGGGGGCGATGAATGAGCAGTTCTTC. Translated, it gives CASSLVQGAMNEQFF. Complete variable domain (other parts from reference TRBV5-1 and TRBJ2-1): KAGVTQTPRYLIKTRGQQVTLSCSPISGHRSVSWYQQTPGQGLQFLFEYFSETQRNKGNFPGRFSGRQFSNSRSEMNVSTLELGDSALYLCASSLVQGAMNEQFFGPGTRLTVL.

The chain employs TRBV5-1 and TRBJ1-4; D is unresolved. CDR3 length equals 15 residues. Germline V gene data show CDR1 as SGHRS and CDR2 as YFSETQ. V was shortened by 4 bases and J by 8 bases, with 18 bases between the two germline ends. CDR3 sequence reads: CASSLGSWPPEKLFF. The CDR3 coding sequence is TGCGCCAGCAGCCTGGGGTCGTGGCCGCCAGAAAAACTGTTTTTT.

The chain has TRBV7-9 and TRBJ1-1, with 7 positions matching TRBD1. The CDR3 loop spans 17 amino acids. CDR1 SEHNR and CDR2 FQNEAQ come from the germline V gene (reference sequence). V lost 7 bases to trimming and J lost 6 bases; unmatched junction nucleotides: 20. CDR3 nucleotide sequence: TGTGCCAGCACCCCGGGACAGCTTTTGGGGCTACCGTCTGAAGCTTTCTTT. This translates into CASTPGQLLGLPSEAFF.

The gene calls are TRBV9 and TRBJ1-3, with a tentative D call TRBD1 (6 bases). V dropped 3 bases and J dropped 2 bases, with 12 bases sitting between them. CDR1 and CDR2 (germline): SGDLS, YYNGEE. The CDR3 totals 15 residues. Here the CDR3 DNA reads TGTGCCAGCAGCGCCGAGGGGGGGCCTGGAAACACCATATATTTT. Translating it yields CASSAEGGPGNTIYF.

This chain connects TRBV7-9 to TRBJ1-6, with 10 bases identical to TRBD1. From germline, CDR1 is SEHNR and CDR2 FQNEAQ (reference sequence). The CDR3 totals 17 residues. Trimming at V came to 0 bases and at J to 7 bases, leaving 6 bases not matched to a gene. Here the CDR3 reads CASSLAPGQGMNSPLHF. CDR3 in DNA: TGTGCCAGCAGCTTAGCGCCGGGACAGGGGATGAATTCACCCCTCCACTTT.

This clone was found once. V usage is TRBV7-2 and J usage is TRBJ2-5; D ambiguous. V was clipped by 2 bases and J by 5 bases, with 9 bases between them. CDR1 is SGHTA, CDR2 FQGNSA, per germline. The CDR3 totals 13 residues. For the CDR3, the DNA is TGTGCCAGCAGCTTACACCGTTCGGAGACCCAGTACTTC. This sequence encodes CASSLHRSETQYF.

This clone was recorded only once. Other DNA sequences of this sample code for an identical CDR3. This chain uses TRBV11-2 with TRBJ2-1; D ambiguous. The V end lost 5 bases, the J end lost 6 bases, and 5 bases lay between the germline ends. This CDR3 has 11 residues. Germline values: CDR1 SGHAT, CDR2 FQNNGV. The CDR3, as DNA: TGTGCCAGCAGCCCCCTCAATGAGCAGTTCTTC. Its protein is CASSPLNEQFF.

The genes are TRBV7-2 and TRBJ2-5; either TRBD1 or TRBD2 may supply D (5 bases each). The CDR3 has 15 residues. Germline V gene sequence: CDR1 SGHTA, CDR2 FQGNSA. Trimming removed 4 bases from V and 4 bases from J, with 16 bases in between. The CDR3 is CASSSPGPVGETQYF. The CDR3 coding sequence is TGTGCCAGCAGCTCTCCGGGACCCGTGGGAGAGACCCAGTACTTC.

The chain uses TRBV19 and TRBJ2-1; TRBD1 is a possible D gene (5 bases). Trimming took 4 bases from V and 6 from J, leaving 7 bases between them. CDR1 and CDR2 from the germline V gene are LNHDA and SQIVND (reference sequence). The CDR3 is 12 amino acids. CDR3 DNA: TGTGCCAGTAGTAGGACATCCAATGAGCAGTTCTTC. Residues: CASSRTSNEQFF.

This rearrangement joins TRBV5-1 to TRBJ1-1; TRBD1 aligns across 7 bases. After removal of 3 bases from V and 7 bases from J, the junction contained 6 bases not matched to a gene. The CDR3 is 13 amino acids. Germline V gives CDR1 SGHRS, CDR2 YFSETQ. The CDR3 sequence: CASSSTGVVEAFF. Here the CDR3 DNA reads TGCGCCAGCAGCTCTACAGGGGTCGTTGAAGCTTTCTTT.

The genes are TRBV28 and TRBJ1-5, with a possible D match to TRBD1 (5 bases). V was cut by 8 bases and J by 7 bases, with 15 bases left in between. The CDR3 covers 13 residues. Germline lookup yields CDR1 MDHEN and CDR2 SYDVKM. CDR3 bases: TGTGCCAGCTCTCGGGGGGGTTTGCAGCCCCAGCATTTT. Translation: CASSRGGLQPQHF. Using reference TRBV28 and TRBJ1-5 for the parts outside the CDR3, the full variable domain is DVKVTQSSRYLVKRTGEKVFLECVQDMDHENMFWYRQDPGLGLRLIYFSYDVKMKEKGDIPEGYSVSREKKERFSLILESASTNQTSMYLCASSRGGLQPQHFGDGTRLSIL.

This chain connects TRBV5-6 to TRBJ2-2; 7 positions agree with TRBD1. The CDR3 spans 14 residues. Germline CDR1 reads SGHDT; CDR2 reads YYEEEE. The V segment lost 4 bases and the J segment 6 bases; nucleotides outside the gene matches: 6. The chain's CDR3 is CASSGNQGAGELFF. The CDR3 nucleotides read TGTGCCAGCAGCGGAAACCAGGGGGCCGGGGAGCTGTTTTTT.

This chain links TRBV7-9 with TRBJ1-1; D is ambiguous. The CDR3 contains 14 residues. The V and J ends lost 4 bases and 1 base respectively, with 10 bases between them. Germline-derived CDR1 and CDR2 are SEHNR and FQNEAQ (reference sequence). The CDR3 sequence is CASSSHPENTEAFF. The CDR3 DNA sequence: TGTGCCAGCAGCTCTCACCCAGAGAACACTGAAGCTTTCTTT.

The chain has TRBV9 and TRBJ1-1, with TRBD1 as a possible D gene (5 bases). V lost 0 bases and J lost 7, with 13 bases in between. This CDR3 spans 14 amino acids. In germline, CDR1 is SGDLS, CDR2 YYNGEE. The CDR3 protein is CASSVEGAVDEAFF. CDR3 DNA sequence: TGTGCCAGCAGCGTAGAAGGGGCGGTAGATGAAGCTTTCTTT.

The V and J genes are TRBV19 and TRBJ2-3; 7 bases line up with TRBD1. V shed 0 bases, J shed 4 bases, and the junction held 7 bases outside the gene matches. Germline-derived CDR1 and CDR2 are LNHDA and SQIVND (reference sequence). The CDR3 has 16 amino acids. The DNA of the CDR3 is TGTGCCAGTAGTATAGAGGGCACAGGGGATCCAGATACGCAGTATTTT. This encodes CASSIEGTGDPDTQYF.

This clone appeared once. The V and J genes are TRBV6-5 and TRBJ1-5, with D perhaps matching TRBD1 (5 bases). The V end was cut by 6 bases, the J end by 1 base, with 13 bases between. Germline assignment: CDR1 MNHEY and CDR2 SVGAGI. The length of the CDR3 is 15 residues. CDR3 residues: CASSITGRSNQPQHF. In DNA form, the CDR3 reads TGTGCCAGCAGCATCACAGGTCGCAGCAATCAGCCCCAGCATTTT.

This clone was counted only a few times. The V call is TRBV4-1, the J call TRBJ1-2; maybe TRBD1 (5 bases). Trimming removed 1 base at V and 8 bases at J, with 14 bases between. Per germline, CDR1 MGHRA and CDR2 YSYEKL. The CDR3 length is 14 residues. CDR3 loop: CASSQVGGRRGYTF. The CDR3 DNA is TGCGCCAGCAGCCAAGTCGGGGGGAGAAGAGGCTACACCTTC.